Sequencing of this T cell receptor (beta chain) was carried out in a study of monozygotic twins with inflammatory bowel disease. The CDR3 totals 16 residues. Germline lookup yields CDR1 SGHNT and CDR2 YYREEE (reference sequence). On this clonotype itself: Antigen: not known.

The study, taken as a whole, reports: Immunosuppressive treatments differing between patients may have added repertoire variability. Sharing of clonotypes with others was lower in IBD patients than in healthy twins, and this was especially so with disease activity. IBD patients carried less diverse TCRbeta repertoires (inverse Simpson) than healthy co-twins.

UMIs that had a 6-nucleotide sample barcode were put in using template switching. From the 5' RACE reads, TCRdb lists one entry per CDR3 protein and no DNA. The table for this sample gives approximately 400,000 distinct CDR3 sequences. Sequencing input: blood. This TCR came from a human donor with ulcerative colitis or Crohn's disease, or a healthy co-twin of an affected twin (not recorded which). The V call is TRBV5-4, the J call TRBJ2-1; TCRdb selects TRBD1, and the lack of DNA leaves this call unchecked. CDR3 in amino acids: CASSLGAGTGGNEQFF.